Detailed here is one T cell receptor beta chain. Its specificity is not known. The trim removed 4 bases at V and 6 bases at J, leaving 5 bases unmatched. CDR3 length equals 14 residues. Germline-derived CDR1 and CDR2 are MDHEN and SYDVKM. This specimen belongs to a study of early T cells in non-severe SARS-CoV-2 infection. Study outcomes and limitations: VDJdb-based matching was biased toward anti-spike CD8 responses and missed private and CD4 specificities.

Molecules of cDNA were individually given unique molecular identifiers that were attached to them. TCRdb independently ran MiXCR on the 5' RACE reads; one entry per CDR3 protein. The table includes about 52,000 distinct CDR3 sequences, approximately 11% detected once. The chain recombines TRBV28 with TRBJ2-2; the match to TRBD1 covers 7 bases. Material for sequencing was whole blood. The origin of this receptor is an adult who was a healthcare worker with PCR-confirmed SARS-CoV-2 infection or an uninfected control (not recorded which). The CDR3 region is CASSSIQGAGELFF. The CDR3 DNA reads as TGTGCCAGCAGTTCCATTCAGGGGGCCGGGGAGCTGTTTTTT.